The next 18 T cell receptor beta chains were all read from a single sample in a study of T-cell reconstitution after alpha-beta-depleted transplantation in children. Preparation of the TCRbeta library was carried out with unique molecular identifiers. MiXCR, run by TCRdb on the PCR reads, gives a single entry per CDR3 protein. The table includes fewer than 250,000 distinct CDR3 sequences, around 8% detected once. The sequenced sample was PBMCs, mostly from graft donor cells, obtained 180 days after TCRalphabeta/CD19-depleted stem cell transplant. These receptors were obtained from a male patient aged 10-17 years who had a stem cell transplant for acute lymphoblastic leukemia, so the T cells may come from the graft donor.

This clonotype was recorded at least ten times. The junction departs from the called germline gene at one end, perhaps through a read error. CDR3 region: CSVEGMIDYGYTF. CDR3 coding DNA: TGCAGCGTGGAAGGGATGATCGACTATGGCTACACCTTC. The chain carries TRBV29-1 and TRBJ1-2, with no clear D. This CDR3 spans 13 amino acids. Germline CDR1 is SQVTM and CDR2 is ANQGSEA.

The table lists this clonotype with a few counts. The CDR3 reads CASSPRATGKPYEQYF. The CDR3 bases are TGTGCCAGCAGCCCTAGGGCAACAGGAAAGCCCTACGAGCAGTACTTC. This rearrangement joins TRBV7-9 to TRBJ2-7, with TRBD1 as a possible D gene (5 bases). In germline, CDR1 is SEHNR, CDR2 FQNEAQ (reference sequence). The length of the CDR3 is 16 residues. V was trimmed by 5 bases and J by 2 bases, leaving 19 bases between them.

This clonotype has ten or more counts. The rearrangement uses TRBV6-6 and TRBJ1-1, with unresolved D. V was trimmed by 5 bases and J by 7 bases, leaving 8 bases between them. The CDR3 is made up of 11 amino acids. Germline V lookup: CDR1 MNHNY, CDR2 SVGAGI (reference sequence). Here the CDR3 DNA reads TGTGCCAGCAGTCCGGCAGATGAAGCTTTCTTT. This gives the protein CASSPADEAFF.

The chain is built from TRBV6-5 and TRBJ1-3; D might be TRBD1 (5 bases). This CDR3 has 16 amino acids. CDR1 and CDR2 from the germline V gene are MNHEY and SVGAGI. Between the trimmed V and J ends, which lost 0 bases and 4 bases, there was a span of 13 bases. The CDR3 DNA follows: TGTGCCAGCAGTTACTCTGGGGGGATCTTAGGAAACACCATATATTTT. The encoded protein is CASSYSGGILGNTIYF.

There are a few counts of this clonotype. The rearrangement uses TRBV29-1 and TRBJ2-7; 8 bases match TRBD2. V lost 4 bases and J lost 3; bases outside the gene matches: 5. This CDR3 spans 13 amino acids. Germline V gene sequence: CDR1 SQVTM, CDR2 ANQGSEA. CDR3 amino acids: CSVVPSGSYEQYF. In DNA, the CDR3 is TGCAGCGTTGTTCCAAGCGGGAGCTACGAGCAGTACTTC.

This clonotype was seen ten or more times. The chain couples TRBV7-8 to TRBJ2-1; D unclear. V was clipped by 3 bases and J by 8 bases, with 14 bases between them. CDR1 SGHVS and CDR2 FQNEAQ come from the germline V gene. The length of the CDR3 is 14 residues. DNA for the CDR3: TGTGCCAGCAGCTTCTTACTATCTGGGGATGAGCAGTTCTTC. It codes for CASSFLLSGDEQFF.

This clonotype came up many times. The rearrangement uses TRBV7-2 and TRBJ2-2; 7 bases map to TRBD1. With 2 bases clipped from V and 5 bases from J, the junction kept 8 bases outside the gene matches. Germline loops: CDR1 SGHTA, CDR2 FQGNSA. The CDR3 extends over 16 amino acids. CDR3 nucleotide sequence: TGTGCCAGCAGCTTACATATGACAGGGAATACCGGGGAGCTGTTTTTT. Translated, it gives CASSLHMTGNTGELFF.

The sample holds many counts of this clonotype. CDR3 coding DNA: TGTGCCAGCAGTTCTAGGTCGACAGGGGGCCGTCAGCCCCAGCATTTT. Its protein is CASSSRSTGGRQPQHF. This rearrangement joins TRBV12-3 or TRBV12-4 to TRBJ1-5; TRBD1 aligns across 10 bases. The CDR3 is 16 amino acids. Germline trimming cut 4 bases from V and 6 bases from J; bases unmatched to any gene: 9.

This clonotype showed up many times. The rearrangement uses TRBV6-4 and TRBJ2-1; TRBD1 agrees at 8 bases. CDR3 length: 15 amino acids. With V trimmed by 0 bases and J by 5 bases, 3 bases remained unmatched. The germline V gene has CDR1 MRHNA and CDR2 SNTAGT. For the CDR3, the DNA is TGTGCCAGCAGTGACTCAACAGGGGGGCACAATGAGCAGTTCTTC. It is translated as CASSDSTGGHNEQFF.

This clonotype came up many times. V gene TRBV2 combines with J gene TRBJ2-2; D not certain. CDR3 size: 14 residues. Germline CDR1 SNHLY, CDR2 FYNNEI. V was shortened by 6 bases and J by 7 bases, with 15 bases between the two germline ends. CDR3 sequence (DNA): TGTGCCAGCAGCTCGGGTCTTCCACTCGGGGAGCTGTTTTTT. Residues: CASSSGLPLGELFF.

This clonotype was detected many times. The chain has TRBV7-8 and TRBJ2-7, with 7 nucleotides matching TRBD1. CDR3 length equals 13 residues. J was trimmed by 3 bases and V by 5 bases; bases with no gene match: 4. The germline gives CDR1 SGHVS, CDR2 FQNEAQ. The DNA of the CDR3 is TGTGCCAGCAGCGCTGACAGGGACTACGAGCAGTACTTC. It translates to CASSADRDYEQYF.

This clonotype was seen at least ten times. The chain has TRBV4-2 and TRBJ1-3; no reliable D call. In germline, CDR1 is LGHNA, CDR2 YNFKEQ. The V and J ends lost 1 base and 0 bases respectively, with 10 bases between them. The CDR3 has 16 amino acids. The CDR3 loop is CASSQAGEVSGNTIYF. CDR3 coding DNA: TGTGCCAGCAGCCAAGCTGGGGAAGTCTCTGGAAACACCATATATTTT.

This clonotype occurred many times. The chain employs TRBV3-1 and TRBJ2-7; D remains unclear. The V end lost 1 base, the J end lost 0 bases, and 10 bases lay between the germline ends. CDR1 is LGHDT, CDR2 YNNKEL, per germline (reference sequence). The CDR3 has 15 amino acids. CDR3 in DNA: TGTGCCAGCAGCCAAGCTGGCGGTGACTCCTACGAGCAGTACTTC. Residues: CASSQAGGDSYEQYF.

This clonotype occurred many times. This chain links TRBV28 with TRBJ1-2; tentative D call: TRBD1 (5 bases). CDR1 and CDR2 (germline): MDHEN, SYDVKM. This CDR3 contains 13 residues. V was clipped by 6 bases and J by 2 bases, with 10 bases between them. The chain's CDR3 is CASSRVGNYGYTF. In nucleotides, the CDR3 is TGTGCCAGCAGCAGGGTGGGGAACTATGGCTACACCTTC.

Many counts were recorded for this clonotype. The chain joins TRBV12-5 to TRBJ2-2; D is uncertain. Trimming pared 0 bases from V and 1 base from J, leaving 9 bases between. Germline values: CDR1 LGHNT, CDR2 FRNRAP. CDR3 size: 16 residues. Here the CDR3 reads CASGLVPEKNTGELFF. The CDR3 nucleotides are TGTGCTAGTGGTTTGGTACCGGAGAAGAACACCGGGGAGCTGTTTTTT.

This clonotype showed up many times. The rearrangement uses TRBV12-3 or TRBV12-4 and TRBJ1-1; TRBD1 matches at 9 bases. The CDR3 length is 14 residues. V lost 7 bases and J lost 1; bases outside the gene matches: 4. The CDR3 is CASNPGQGNTEAFF. For the CDR3, the DNA is TGTGCCAGCAACCCGGGACAGGGGAACACTGAAGCTTTCTTT.

This clonotype was counted ten times or more. This chain joins TRBV29-1 and TRBJ2-7, with D perhaps TRBD1 (6 bases). This CDR3 has 12 residues. The ends were cut back, 4 bases at V and 3 bases at J, with 10 bases in the middle. Germline values: CDR1 SQVTM, CDR2 ANQGSEA. Here the CDR3 reads CSVARGNYEQYF. The CDR3, as DNA: TGCAGCGTTGCCAGGGGTAACTACGAGCAGTACTTC.

This clonotype came up many times. J is TRBJ1-2 and V is TRBV25-1; TRBD1 might be the D (5 bases). Trimming removed 8 bases at V and 3 bases at J, with 19 bases between. There are 15 residues in the CDR3. The germline V gene encodes CDR1 MGHDK and CDR2 SYGVNS. As DNA, the CDR3 is TGTGCCAGCCAGAGCTTGGGGGGATCGGACTATGGCTACACCTTC. As protein: CASQSLGGSDYGYTF.